The clone carrying this TCR beta chain was seen ten or more times. No antigen is known for it. This entry comes from a study of identical twins. TCRdb passed the 5' RACE reads through MiXCR, listing each CDR3 protein once. The sample includes approximately 600,000 distinct CDR3 sequences, just over 7% of them seen just once. Study conclusions and caveats: Models predicted less out-of-frame TCR alpha sharing in monozygotic twins than was found. With beta out-of-frame sequences, excess sharing by twins was weaker. Cord blood beta clonotypes that were abundant carried fewer insertions, and memory repertoires showed no such trend.

V was pared by 6 bases and J by 7 bases, with 7 bases of the junction left unmatched. CDR3 length: 14 amino acids. The germline V gene has CDR1 KGHDR and CDR2 SFDVKD. Among all donors, each was a healthy Caucasian. This same sample was also taken into another study, of yellow fever vaccine responses in identical twins.

The rearrangement uses TRBV24-1 and TRBJ2-1; 8 bases align to TRBD1. The sequencing input was PBMCs. The receptor was isolated from a woman younger than 30 in good health. The CDR3 coding sequence is TGTGCCACCAGTCCAGGGGGCTTCGGGAATGAGCAGTTCTTC. Amino acid sequence: CATSPGGFGNEQFF.